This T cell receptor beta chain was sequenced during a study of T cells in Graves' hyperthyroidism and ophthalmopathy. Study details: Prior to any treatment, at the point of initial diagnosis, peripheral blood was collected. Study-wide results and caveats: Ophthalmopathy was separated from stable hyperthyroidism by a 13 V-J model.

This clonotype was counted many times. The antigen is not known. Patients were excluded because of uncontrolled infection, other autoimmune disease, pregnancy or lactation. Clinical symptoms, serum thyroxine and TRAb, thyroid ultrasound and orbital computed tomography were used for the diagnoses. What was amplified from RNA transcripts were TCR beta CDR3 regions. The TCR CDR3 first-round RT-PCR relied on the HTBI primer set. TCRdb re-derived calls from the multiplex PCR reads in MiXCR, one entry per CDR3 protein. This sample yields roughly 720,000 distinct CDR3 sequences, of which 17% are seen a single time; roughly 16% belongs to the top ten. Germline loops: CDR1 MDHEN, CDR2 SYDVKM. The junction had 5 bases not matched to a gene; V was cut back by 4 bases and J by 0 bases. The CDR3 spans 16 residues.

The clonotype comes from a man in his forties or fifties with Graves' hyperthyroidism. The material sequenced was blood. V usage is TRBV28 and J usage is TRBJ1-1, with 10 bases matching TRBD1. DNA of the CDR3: TGTGCCAGCAGTTCAGGGACAGGGGTCATGAACACTGAAGCTTTCTTT. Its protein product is CASSSGTGVMNTEAFF.